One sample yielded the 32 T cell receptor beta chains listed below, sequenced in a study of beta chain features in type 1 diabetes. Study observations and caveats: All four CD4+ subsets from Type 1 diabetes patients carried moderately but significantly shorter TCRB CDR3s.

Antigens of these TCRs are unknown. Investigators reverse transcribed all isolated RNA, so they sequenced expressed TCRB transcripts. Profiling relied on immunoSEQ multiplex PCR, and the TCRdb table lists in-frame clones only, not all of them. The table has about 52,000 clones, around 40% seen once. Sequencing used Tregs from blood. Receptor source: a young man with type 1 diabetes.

The CDR3 loop is CASSYSFPSAFGQFF. The CDR3 DNA reads TGTGCCAGCAGTTACTCATTCCCGTCCGCCTTTGGCCAGTTCTTC. The J gene is TRBJ2-1, the V gene TRBV6-5, with D unresolved. With 0 bases removed from V and 13 bases from J, the gap between germline ends came to 19 bases. This CDR3 has 15 amino acids. CDR1 MNHEY and CDR2 SVGAGI come from the germline V gene.

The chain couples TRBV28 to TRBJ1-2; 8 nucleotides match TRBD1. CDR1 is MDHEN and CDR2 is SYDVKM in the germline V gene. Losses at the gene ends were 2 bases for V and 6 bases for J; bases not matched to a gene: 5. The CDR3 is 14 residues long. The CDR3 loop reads CASSLGAGGDGYTF. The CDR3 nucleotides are TGTGCCAGCAGTTTAGGGGCAGGGGGCGATGGCTACACCTTC.

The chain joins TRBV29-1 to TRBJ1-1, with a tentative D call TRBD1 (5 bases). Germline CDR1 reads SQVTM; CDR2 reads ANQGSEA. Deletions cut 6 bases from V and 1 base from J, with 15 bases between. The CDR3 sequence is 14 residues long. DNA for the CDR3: TGCAGCGTGGTACTCAGGGTTGCGAACACTGAAGCTTTCTTT. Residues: CSVVLRVANTEAFF.

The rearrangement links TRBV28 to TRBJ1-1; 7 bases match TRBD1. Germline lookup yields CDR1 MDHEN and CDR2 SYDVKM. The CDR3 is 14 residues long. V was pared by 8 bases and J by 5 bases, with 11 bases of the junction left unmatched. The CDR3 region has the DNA TGTGCCAGCCTTACGGTAGGGGGCCATACTGAAGCTTTCTTT. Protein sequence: CASLTVGGHTEAFF.

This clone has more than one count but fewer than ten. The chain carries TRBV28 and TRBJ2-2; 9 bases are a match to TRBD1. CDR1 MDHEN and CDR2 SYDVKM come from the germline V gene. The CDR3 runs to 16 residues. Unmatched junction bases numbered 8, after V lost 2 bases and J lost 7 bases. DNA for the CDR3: TGTGCCAGCAGTTTAGGGGACAGGGTTGGCATCGGGGAGCTGTTTTTT. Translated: CASSLGDRVGIGELFF.

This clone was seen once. Written as DNA, the CDR3 is TGCGCCAGCAGCCAAGCTGTCACGGGGGGGAACACCGGGGAGCTGTTTTTT. Amino acids: CASSQAVTGGNTGELFF. The rearrangement links TRBV4-3 to TRBJ2-2; TRBD2 agrees at 7 bases. J was trimmed by 1 base and V by 1 base; bases with no gene match: 6. This CDR3 is 17 amino acids long. The V gene's germline CDR1 is LGHNA and CDR2 YSLEER.

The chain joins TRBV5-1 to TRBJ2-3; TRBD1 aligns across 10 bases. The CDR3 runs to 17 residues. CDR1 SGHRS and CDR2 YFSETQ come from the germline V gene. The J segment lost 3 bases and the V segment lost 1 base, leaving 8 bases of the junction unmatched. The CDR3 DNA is TGCGCCAGCAGCTTGACCCCGGGACAGGGGCGTACAGATACGCAGTATTTT. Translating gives CASSLTPGQGRTDTQYF.

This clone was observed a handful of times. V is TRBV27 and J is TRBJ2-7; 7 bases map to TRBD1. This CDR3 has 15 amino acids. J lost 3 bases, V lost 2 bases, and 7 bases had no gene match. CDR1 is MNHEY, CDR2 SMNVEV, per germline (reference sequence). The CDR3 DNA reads TGTGCCAGCAGTTTAAGAGGGGGCTTCAACTACGAGCAGTACTTC. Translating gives CASSLRGGFNYEQYF.

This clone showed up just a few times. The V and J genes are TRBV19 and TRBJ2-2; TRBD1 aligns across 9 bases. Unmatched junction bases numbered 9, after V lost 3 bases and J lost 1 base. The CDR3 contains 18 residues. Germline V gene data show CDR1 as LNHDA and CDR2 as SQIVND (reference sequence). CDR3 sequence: CASSIGTGLTRNTGELFF. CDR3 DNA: TGTGCCAGTAGTATTGGGACAGGGCTGACTAGGAACACCGGGGAGCTGTTTTTT.

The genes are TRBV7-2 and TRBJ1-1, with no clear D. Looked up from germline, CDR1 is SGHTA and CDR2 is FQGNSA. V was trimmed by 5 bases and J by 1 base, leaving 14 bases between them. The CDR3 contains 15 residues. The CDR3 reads CASSLGLGSNTEAFF. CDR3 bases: TGTGCCAGCAGCCTAGGTCTCGGGTCGAACACTGAAGCTTTCTTT.

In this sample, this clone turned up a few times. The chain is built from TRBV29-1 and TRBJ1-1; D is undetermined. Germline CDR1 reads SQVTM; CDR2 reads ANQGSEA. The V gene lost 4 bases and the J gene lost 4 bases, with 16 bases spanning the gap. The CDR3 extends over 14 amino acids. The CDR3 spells CSVGKGGPGTEAFF. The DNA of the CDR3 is TGCAGCGTTGGGAAGGGAGGGCCGGGCACTGAAGCTTTCTTT.

The CDR3 protein is CSVGFGETQYF. The CDR3 bases are TGCAGCGTTGGGTTCGGAGAGACCCAGTACTTC. J is TRBJ2-5 and V is TRBV29-1; no clear D gene. The V gene's germline CDR1 is SQVTM and CDR2 ANQGSEA. V was trimmed by 4 bases and J by 4 bases, leaving 7 bases between them. This CDR3 comprises 11 residues.

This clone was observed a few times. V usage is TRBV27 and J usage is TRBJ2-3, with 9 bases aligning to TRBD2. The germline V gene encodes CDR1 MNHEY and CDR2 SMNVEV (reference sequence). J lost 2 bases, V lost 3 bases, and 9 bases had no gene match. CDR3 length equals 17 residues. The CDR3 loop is CASSFGLASGFTDTQYF. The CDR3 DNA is TGTGCCAGCAGTTTCGGACTAGCGAGCGGGTTCACAGATACGCAGTATTTT.

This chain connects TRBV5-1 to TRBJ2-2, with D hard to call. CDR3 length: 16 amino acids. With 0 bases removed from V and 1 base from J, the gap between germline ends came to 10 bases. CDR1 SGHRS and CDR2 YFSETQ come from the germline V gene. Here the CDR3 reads CASSLGPQKNTGELFF. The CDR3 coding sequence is TGCGCCAGCAGCTTGGGTCCCCAGAAGAACACCGGGGAGCTGTTTTTT. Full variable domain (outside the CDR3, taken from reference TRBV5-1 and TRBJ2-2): KAGVTQTPRYLIKTRGQQVTLSCSPISGHRSVSWYQQTPGQGLQFLFEYFSETQRNKGNFPGRFSGRQFSNSRSEMNVSTLELGDSALYLCASSLGPQKNTGELFFGEGSRLTVL.

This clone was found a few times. CDR3 region: CAIEAGDRDEQYF. The CDR3 DNA follows: TGTGCCATCGAGGCGGGAGATAGAGACGAGCAGTACTTC. The chain is built from TRBV10-3 and TRBJ2-7, with 7 bases that match TRBD2. The CDR3 length is 13 residues. Germline V gene lookup returns CDR1 ENHRY and CDR2 SYGVKD. V shed 8 bases, J shed 5 bases, and the junction held 9 bases outside the gene matches.

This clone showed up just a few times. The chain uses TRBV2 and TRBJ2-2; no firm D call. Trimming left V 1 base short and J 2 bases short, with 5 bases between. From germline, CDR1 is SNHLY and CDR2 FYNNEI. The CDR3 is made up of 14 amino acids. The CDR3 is CASSEGANTGELFF. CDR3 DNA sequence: TGTGCCAGCAGTGAAGGCGCTAACACCGGGGAGCTGTTTTTT.

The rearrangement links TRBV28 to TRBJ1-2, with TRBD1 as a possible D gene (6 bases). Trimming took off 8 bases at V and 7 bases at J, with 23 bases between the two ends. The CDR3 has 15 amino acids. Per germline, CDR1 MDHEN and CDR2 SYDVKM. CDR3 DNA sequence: TGTGCCAGCTCTTCACCAACAGGGAATCTGGCTGGCTACACCTTC. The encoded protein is CASSSPTGNLAGYTF.

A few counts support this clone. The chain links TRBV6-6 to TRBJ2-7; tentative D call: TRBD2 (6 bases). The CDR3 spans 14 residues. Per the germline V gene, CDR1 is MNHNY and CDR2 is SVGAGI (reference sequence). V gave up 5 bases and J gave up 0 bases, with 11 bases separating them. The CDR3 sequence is CASSRTTNSYEQYF. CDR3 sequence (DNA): TGTGCCAGCAGTAGGACTACCAACTCCTACGAGCAGTACTTC.

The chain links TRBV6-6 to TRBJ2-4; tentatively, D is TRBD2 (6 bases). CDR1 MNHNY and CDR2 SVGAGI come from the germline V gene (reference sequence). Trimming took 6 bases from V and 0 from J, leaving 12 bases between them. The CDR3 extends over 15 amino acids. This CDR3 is CASRRDLQAKNIQYF. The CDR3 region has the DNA TGTGCCAGCAGAAGGGACTTACAAGCCAAAAACATTCAGTACTTC.

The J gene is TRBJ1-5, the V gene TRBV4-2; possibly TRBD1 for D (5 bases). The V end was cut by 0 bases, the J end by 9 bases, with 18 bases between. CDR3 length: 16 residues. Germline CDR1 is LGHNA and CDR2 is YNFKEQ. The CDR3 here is CASSQDSSTALRPQHF. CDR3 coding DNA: TGTGCCAGCAGCCAAGATTCGTCGACAGCACTTAGGCCCCAGCATTTT.

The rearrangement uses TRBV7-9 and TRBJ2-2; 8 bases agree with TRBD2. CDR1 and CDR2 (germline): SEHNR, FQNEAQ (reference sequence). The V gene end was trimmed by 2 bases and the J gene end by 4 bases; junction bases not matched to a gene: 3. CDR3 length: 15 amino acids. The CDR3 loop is CASSLIAGFTGELFF. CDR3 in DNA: TGTGCCAGCAGCTTAATAGCGGGATTCACCGGGGAGCTGTTTTTT.

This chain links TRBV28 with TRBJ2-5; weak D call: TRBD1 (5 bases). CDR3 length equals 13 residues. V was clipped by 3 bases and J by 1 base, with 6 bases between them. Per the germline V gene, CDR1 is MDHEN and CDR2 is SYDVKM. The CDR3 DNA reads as TGTGCCAGCAGTTTTAGGGGCCAAGAGACCCAGTACTTC. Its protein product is CASSFRGQETQYF. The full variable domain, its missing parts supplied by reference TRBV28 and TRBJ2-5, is DVKVTQSSRYLVKRTGEKVFLECVQDMDHENMFWYRQDPGLGLRLIYFSYDVKMKEKGDIPEGYSVSREKKERFSLILESASTNQTSMYLCASSFRGQETQYFGPGTRLLVL.

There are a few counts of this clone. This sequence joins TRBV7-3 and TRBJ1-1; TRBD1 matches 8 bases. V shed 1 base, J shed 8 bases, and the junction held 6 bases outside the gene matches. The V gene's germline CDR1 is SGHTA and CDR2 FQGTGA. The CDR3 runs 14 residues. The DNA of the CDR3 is TGTGCCAGCAGCTTAAGGGCAGGGGGCGCGGAAGCTTTCTTT. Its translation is CASSLRAGGAEAFF.

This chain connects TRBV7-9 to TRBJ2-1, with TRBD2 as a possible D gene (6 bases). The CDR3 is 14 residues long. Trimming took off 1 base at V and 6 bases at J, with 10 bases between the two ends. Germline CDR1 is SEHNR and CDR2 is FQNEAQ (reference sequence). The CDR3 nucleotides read TGTGCCAGCAGCTTAGTTGGAGGGTCCAATGAGCAGTTCTTC. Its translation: CASSLVGGSNEQFF.

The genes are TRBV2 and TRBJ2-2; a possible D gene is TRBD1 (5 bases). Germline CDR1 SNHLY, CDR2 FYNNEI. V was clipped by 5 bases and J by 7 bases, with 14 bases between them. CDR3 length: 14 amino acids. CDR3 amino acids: CASSKDQGHGELFF. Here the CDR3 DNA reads TGTGCCAGCAGTAAGGACCAGGGCCACGGGGAGCTGTTTTTT.

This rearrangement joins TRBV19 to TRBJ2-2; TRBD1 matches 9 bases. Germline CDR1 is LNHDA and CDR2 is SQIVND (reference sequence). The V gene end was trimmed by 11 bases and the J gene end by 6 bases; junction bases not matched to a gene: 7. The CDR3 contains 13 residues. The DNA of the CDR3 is TGTGCCGGCCGGGACAGGGATTCCGGGGAGCTGTTTTTT. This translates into CAGRDRDSGELFF.

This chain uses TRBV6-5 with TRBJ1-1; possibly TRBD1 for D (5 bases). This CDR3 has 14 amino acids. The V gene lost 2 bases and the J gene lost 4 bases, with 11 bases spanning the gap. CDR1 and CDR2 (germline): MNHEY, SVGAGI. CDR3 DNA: TGTGCCAGCAGTTACGGCAGGGTGGGCACTGAAGCTTTCTTT. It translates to CASSYGRVGTEAFF.

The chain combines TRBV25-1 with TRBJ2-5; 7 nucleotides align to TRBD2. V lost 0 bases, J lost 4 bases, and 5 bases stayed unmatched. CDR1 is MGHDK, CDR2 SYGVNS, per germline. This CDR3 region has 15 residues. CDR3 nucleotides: TGTGCCAGCAGTGAATATGGCGGCGGGGGAGAGACCCAGTACTTC. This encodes CASSEYGGGGETQYF.

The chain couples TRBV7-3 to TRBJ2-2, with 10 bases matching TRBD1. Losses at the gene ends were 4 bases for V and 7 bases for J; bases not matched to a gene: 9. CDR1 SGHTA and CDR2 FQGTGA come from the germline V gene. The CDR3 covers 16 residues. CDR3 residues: CASSSRQGATGGELFF. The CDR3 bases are TGTGCCAGCAGCTCCCGACAGGGGGCGACGGGCGGGGAGCTGTTTTTT.

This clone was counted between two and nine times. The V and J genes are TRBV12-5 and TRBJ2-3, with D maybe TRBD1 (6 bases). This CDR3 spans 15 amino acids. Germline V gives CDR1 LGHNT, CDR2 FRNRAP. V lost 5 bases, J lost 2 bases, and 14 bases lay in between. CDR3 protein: CASGPGHLNTDTQYF. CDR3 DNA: TGTGCTAGTGGTCCGGGACACCTAAACACAGATACGCAGTATTTT. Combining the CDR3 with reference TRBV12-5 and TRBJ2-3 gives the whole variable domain DARVTQTPRHKVTEMGQEVTMRCQPILGHNTVFWYRQTMMQGLELLAYFRNRAPLDDSGMPKDRFSAEMPDATLATLKIQPSEPRDSAVYFCASGPGHLNTDTQYFGPGTRLTVL.

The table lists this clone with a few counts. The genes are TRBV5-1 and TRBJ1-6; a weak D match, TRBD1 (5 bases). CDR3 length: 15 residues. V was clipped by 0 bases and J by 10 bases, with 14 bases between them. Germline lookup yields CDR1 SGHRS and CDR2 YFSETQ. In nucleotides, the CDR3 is TGCGCCAGCAGCTTGGGACACTCGCAGGGATCACCCCTCCACTTT. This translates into CASSLGHSQGSPLHF.

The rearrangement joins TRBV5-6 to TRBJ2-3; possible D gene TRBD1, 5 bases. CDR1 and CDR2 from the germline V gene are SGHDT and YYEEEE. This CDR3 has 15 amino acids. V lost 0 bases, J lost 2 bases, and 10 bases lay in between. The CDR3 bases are TGTGCCAGCAGCTTGGGGGTGGGGCCCACAGATACGCAGTATTTT. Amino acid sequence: CASSLGVGPTDTQYF.